This T cell receptor beta chain was captured in a study of response to subunit inactivated influenza vaccine. TCRdb re-analysed the RT-PCR reads in MiXCR, keeping a single row per CDR3 protein. Of 600,000 to 700,000 distinct CDR3 sequences detected, roughly 15% appear once; the ten largest clones hold approximately 7.6%. Trimming removed 5 bases from V and 5 bases from J, with 7 bases in between. The CDR3 is made up of 11 amino acids. Germline-derived CDR1 and CDR2 are MDHEN and SYDVKM. The chain employs TRBV28 and TRBJ2-7; D call uncertain. This TCR derives from a man aged 50-60 years who received an inactivated influenza vaccine. This sample comprised PBMCs from blood, obtained around 15 days before vaccination. The CDR3 DNA reads TGTGCCAGCAGTCCCTTGAACGAGCAGTACTTC. Its translation is CASSPLNEQYF.